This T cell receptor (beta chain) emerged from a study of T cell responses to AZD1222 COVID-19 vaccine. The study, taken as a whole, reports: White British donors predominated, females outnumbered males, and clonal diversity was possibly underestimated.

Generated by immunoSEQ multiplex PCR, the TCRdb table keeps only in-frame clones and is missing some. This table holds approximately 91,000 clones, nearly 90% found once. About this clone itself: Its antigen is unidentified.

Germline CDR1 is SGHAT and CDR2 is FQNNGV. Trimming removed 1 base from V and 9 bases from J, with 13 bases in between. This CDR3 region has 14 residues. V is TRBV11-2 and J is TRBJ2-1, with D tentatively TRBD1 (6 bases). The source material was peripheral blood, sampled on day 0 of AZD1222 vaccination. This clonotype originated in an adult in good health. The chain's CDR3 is CASSLVGGWGEQFF. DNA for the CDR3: TGTGCCAGCAGCTTAGTTGGGGGCTGGGGTGAGCAGTTCTTC.